The clone carrying this T cell receptor beta chain turned up a few times. These data originate in a study of human T cells and chemical hapten exposure. Study-level background: Upper-back patch tests with 0.01% DPC were read at 6 days.

CDR3 length: 12 residues. V lost 6 bases and J 4 bases, leaving 9 bases between the germline ends. CDR1 DFQATT and CDR2 SNEGSKA come from the germline V gene (reference sequence). Indicated time point: pre-sensitization, week 0. The treatment here: therapeutic diphenylcyclopropenone sensitization with weekly scalp DPC. Individual cDNA molecules had unique molecular identifiers attached to them by the library. TCRdb independently ran MiXCR on the RACE reads; one entry per CDR3 protein. The sample holds 250,000 or so distinct CDR3 sequences, just under 8% seen once. This material consisted of whole blood, taken in connection with sensitization to the hapten diphenylcyclopropenone (DPC). This TCR came from a young man with alopecia areata. Some clones in this sample may be carry-over from other donors' samples. This rearrangement joins TRBV20-1 to TRBJ2-2; D remains unclear. The DNA for the CDR3 is TGCAGTGCCCTGTTTTTCACCGGGGAGCTGTTTTTT. The encoded protein is CSALFFTGELFF.